The T cell receptor (beta chain) under discussion was sequenced for a study of PD-1 blockade in classical Hodgkin lymphoma. Method: immunoSEQ multiplex PCR; TCRdb's copy keeps in-frame clones and lacks some. The sample includes tens of thousands of clones, 75% to 90% seen only once; the top ten take approximately 12%. Whole-study findings and limits: By cycle point C4D1, TCR diversity had risen significantly in CD4+ cells (but not CD8+ cells). Healthy donors were reported to have higher baseline TCR diversity than newly diagnosed patients.

Remarks on this clone: Its matching antigen is unknown.

Each patient relapsed following autologous stem cell transplantation, and prior brentuximab vedotin exposure differed. Patients reached a best response of complete response, partial response or progressive disease. This CDR3 is 16 amino acids long. The germline gives CDR1 SGDLS, CDR2 YYNGEE. V was shortened by 0 bases and J by 4 bases, with 16 bases between the two germline ends. The sample in question was peripheral blood mononuclear cells (PBMCs), obtained before the second cycle of nivolumab. This rearrangement joins TRBV9 to TRBJ1-2, with D perhaps TRBD1 (6 bases). This TCR was recovered from a human donor with classical Hodgkin lymphoma. The chain's CDR3 is CASSVEPKGVGYGYTF. CDR3 in DNA: TGTGCCAGCAGCGTAGAGCCCAAGGGGGTAGGCTATGGCTACACCTTC.